This T cell receptor beta chain is drawn from a study of T cells in Graves' hyperthyroidism and ophthalmopathy (dated by TCRdb to the late 2010s). Regarding the research as a whole: Peripheral blood samples were taken at the time of initial diagnosis, prior to any treatment. To identify TCR V-J signatures that set the groups apart, the researchers used a discovery cohort of about a hundred patients, made up of 43 with Graves' ophthalmopathy and 55 to 65 with stable Graves' hyperthyroidism. Whether ophthalmopathy could be predicted prospectively was tested in an independent validation cohort made up of 18 to 20 hyperthyroidism patients plus 17 patients who later progressed to ophthalmopathy. For training and testing, the roughly 100 patients in the discovery cohort were randomly divided in a 7:3 ratio. The paper reports TCR Vbeta CDR3 sequencing of approximately 130 peripheral blood samples: 40 or so ophthalmopathy, under 80 hyperthyroidism and approximately 17 progressor patients. The study also compared thyroid tissue and blood T-cell repertoires from several Graves' hyperthyroidism patients. After sampling, hyperthyroidism patients received methimazole starting at 30 mg daily, and ophthalmopathy patients received high-dose intravenous methylprednisolone.

The TCR beta CDR3 regions were amplified from RNA transcripts. For the first round of RT-PCR on the TCR CDR3, the HTBI primer set was used together with the Qiagen OneStep RT-PCR kit. The libraries were constructed in a second round of multiplex PCR and then size-selected and purified. Libraries were sequenced paired-end with 100 bp reads on an Illumina HiSeq2000. The authors' pipeline ran thus. SOAPnuke was used to process the raw data, with reads discarded if the reads contained adapters or uncalled bases, had a mean Phred below 15, or lacked an exact constant-primer or identifier match. High-quality paired reads were merged with COPE v1.2.5, and unique nucleotide sequences were defined as clonotypes. MiTCR v1.1 was used to align the clonotypes against IMGT TRBV, TRBD and TRBJ reference segments. The analysis was restricted to V-J combinations with a frequency above 0.0001, which together covered 99.2% of the repertoires. The TCS score was defined as the ratio of F50 (clonal expansion) to E x V (chaos), calculated using BLOSUM62-based TCRdist between CDR3 peptides within each V-J. Welch's t-statistics and random forest reduced 500 to 650 V-J features to about 13, which were used in a naive Bayes classifier (R e1071). TCRdb passed the public sequencing reads through fastp at Q25 and MiXCR, retaining productive beta sequences. Entries are consolidated by CDR3 protein sequence, retaining the most common genes and DNA. It is TCRdb's table, rather than the study itself, that gives the V and J calls and clone size. Counted in this sample were about 340,000 distinct CDR3 sequences; around 20% of them appeared once. Together, the top ten hold over 40% of the sample.

Stable Graves' hyperthyroidism was defined as the absence of progression to ophthalmopathy over 18 months of follow-up. Hyperthyroidism patients were aged 18 to 65 years and newly diagnosed, with disease duration of less than 2 months. Patients with uncontrolled infections, other autoimmune diseases, pregnancy or lactation were excluded. Diagnoses were based on clinical symptoms, serum thyroxine and TRAb, thyroid ultrasound and orbital computed tomography. Ficoll-Paque density gradient centrifugation was used to isolate PBMCs from approximately 10 ml of fresh peripheral blood. Total RNA was extracted with Trizol reagent, and quality was checked on an Agilent 2100 Bioanalyzer. Ten or more counts support this clonotype. Its antigen is currently not known. No qualities accompany the bases; no much larger clone lies one base away. CDR1 is given as SGHVS and CDR2 as FQNEAQ, both from the germline V gene. The junction shows trimming of 2 bases on V and 6 bases on J, plus 22 bases between the germline ends. Counted from cysteine to phenylalanine, this CDR3 has 17 amino acids. Just the 51-base CDR3 DNA is kept, in frame starting at base 1.

General findings and caveats noted by the study authors: In validation, the model predicted progression to ophthalmopathy with 55% to 71% sensitivity and less than 75% specificity, a median of around six months before onset. Most expanded thyroid clonotypes (frequency above 0.001) were also detected in blood, suggesting blood repertoires may reflect thyroid immune responses. In cross-validation, a model built on a 13 V-J signature told ophthalmopathy apart from stable hyperthyroidism with under 90% sensitivity and roughly 83% specificity, and in testing the same model reached 80%/75%. No statistical method was used to fix the sample size in advance, and group allocation was not hidden from the investigators.

This sequence uses TRBV7-8 and TRBJ1-2, with no confidently assigned D gene. The TCR comes from a woman in her forties or fifties with Graves' hyperthyroidism. Material: blood. The CDR3 region: CASSLRHPAGNEDGYTF. The DNA sequence is given as TGTGCCAGCAGCTTACGACACCCCGCAGGAAACGAGGATGGCTACACCTTC.